This T cell receptor (beta chain) derives from a study of T cell responses to AZD1222 COVID-19 vaccine. Study observations and caveats: Mostly white British, mostly female donors; authors suggested clonal diversity may be underestimated. The peak T cell response came first, and repertoires were sampled only after it. With dominance at 160-218 and 743-854, vaccine-associated CD4 TCRs spanned spike. Regions left unmutated in variants are reportedly the target of nearly half of spike-specific TCRs.

Worth noting for this clone: The target antigen is unknown. Other DNA sequences in the same sample also yield this CDR3.

Repertoires were generated with immunoSEQ multiplex PCR, while TCRdb's copy carries only in-frame clones and drops some. The sample records 150,000 or so clones, 86% being singletons. This clonotype was sampled from an adult in good health. This material consisted of peripheral blood, taken on day 0 of MenACWY control vaccination.

CDR3 bases: TGTGCCAGCAGCGTAGCGACAGATACGCAGTATTTT. Translation gives CASSVATDTQYF. The rearrangement joins TRBV9 to TRBJ2-3; D uncertain. Germline assignment: CDR1 SGDLS and CDR2 YYNGEE. V gave up 0 bases and J gave up 3 bases, with 2 bases separating them. This CDR3 contains 12 residues. The full variable domain, rest sourced from reference TRBV9 and TRBJ2-3, is DSGVTQTPKHLITATGQRVTLRCSPRSGDLSVYWYQQSLDQGLQFLIQYYNGEERAKGNILERFSAQQFPDLHSELNLSSLELGDSALYFCASSVATDTQYFGPGTRLTVL.